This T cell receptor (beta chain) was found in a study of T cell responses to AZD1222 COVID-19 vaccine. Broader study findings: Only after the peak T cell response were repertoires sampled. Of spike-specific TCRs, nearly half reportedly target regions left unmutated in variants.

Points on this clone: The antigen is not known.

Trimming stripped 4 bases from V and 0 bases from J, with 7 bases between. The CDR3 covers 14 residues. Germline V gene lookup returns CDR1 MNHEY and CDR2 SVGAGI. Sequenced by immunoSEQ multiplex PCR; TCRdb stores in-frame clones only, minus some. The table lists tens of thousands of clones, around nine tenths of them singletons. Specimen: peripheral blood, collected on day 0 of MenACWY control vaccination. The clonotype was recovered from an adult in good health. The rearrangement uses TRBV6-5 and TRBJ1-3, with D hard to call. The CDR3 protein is CASSSLDSGNTIYF. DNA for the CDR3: TGTGCCAGCAGTTCGCTAGACTCTGGAAACACCATATATTTT.